Listed below are T cell receptor beta chains from one sample, sequenced in a study of blood T cell repertoires in COVID-19. Libraries were prepared by immunoSEQ multiplex PCR; TCRdb keeps only in-frame clonotypes and omits some of them. Here the sample spans hundreds of thousands of clones, around nine tenths being singletons. The sample comprised PBMCs or T cells enriched from blood (not recorded which). These receptors were taken from a woman aged 50 to 65 who had recovered from COVID-19. CDR3s include the opening cysteine and the closing phenylalanine or tryptophan. The D gene is left open where the match is weak. Rows give clone size only sometimes, using once, few, many, or a class for an expanded clone.

clone_size j_call d_call v_call cdr3_aa cdr3_nt
- TRBJ1-2 - TRBV9 CASSLSDYGYTF TGTGCCAGCAGCCTCTCAGACTATGGCTACACCTTC
- TRBJ1-4 - TRBV29-1 CSVEDEGRMSNEKLFF TGCAGCGTTGAAGATGAGGGGAGGATGAGCAATGAAAAACTGTTTTTT
- TRBJ1-2 - TRBV24-1 CATSEGTSSRYGYTF TGTGCCACCAGTGAGGGGACATCCTCCCGGTATGGCTACACCTTC
- TRBJ1-1 - TRBV4-3 CASSQAEGVATEAFF TGCGCCAGCAGCCAAGCGGAAGGGGTCGCCACTGAAGCTTTCTTT
- TRBJ2-7 TRBD1 TRBV11-2 CASSFAGTGVYEQYF TGTGCCAGCAGCTTCGCCGGGACAGGGGTTTACGAGCAGTACTTC
- TRBJ1-2 - TRBV30 CAWRAPPGWYGYTF TGTGCCTGGAGGGCCCCTCCAGGGTGGTATGGCTACACCTTC
- TRBJ1-5 TRBD1 TRBV4-3 CASSQDRGTEKNQPQHF TGCGCCAGCAGCCAAGATCGTGGGACAGAAAAAAATCAGCCCCAGCATTTT
- TRBJ1-2 - TRBV2 CASSGGGYGYTF TGTGCCAGCAGTGGGGGGGGCTATGGCTACACCTTC
- TRBJ2-7 TRBD2 TRBV24-1 CAILLKAGGPLHPYEQYF TGTGCCATTCTGCTTAAAGCGGGGGGTCCTCTGCATCCGTACGAGCAGTACTTC
- TRBJ2-5 - TRBV28 CASSFPRETQYF TGTGCCAGCAGTTTCCCTCGAGAGACCCAGTACTTC
- TRBJ1-5 - TRBV7-9 CASTRGNNQPQHF TGTGCCAGCACCAGGGGCAACAATCAGCCCCAGCATTTT
few TRBJ1-3 - TRBV19 CASSEGGVRLGNTIYF TGTGCCAGTAGTGAAGGGGGAGTCCGGCTTGGAAACACCATATATTTT
- TRBJ2-6 - TRBV6-1 CASSEPMTTMYSGANVLTF TGTGCCAGCAGTGAACCCATGACAACCATGTACTCTGGGGCCAACGTCCTGACTTTC
- TRBJ2-3 TRBD1 TRBV5-8 CASSRTGGFTDTQYF TGTGCCAGCAGCCGGACAGGGGGTTTTACAGATACGCAGTATTTT
once TRBJ1-5 - TRBV30 CAWSGVRDTQPQHF TGTGCCTGGAGTGGCGTTCGGGACACTCAGCCCCAGCATTTT
- TRBJ2-3 TRBD2 TRBV5-4 CASSPSLAPGGTQYF TGTGCCAGCAGCCCGTCGTTGGCCCCGGGGGGTACGCAGTATTTT
- TRBJ2-7 TRBD2 TRBV7-2 CASSLGGLVYEQYF TGTGCCAGCAGCTTGGGGGGACTAGTCTACGAGCAGTACTTC
- TRBJ1-2 TRBD1 TRBV28 CASSARDRDLAGYTF TGTGCCAGCAGTGCCCGGGACAGGGACTTGGCTGGCTACACCTTC
- TRBJ1-1 - TRBV11-2 CASSQTLNTEAFF TGTGCCAGCAGCCAAACATTGAACACTGAAGCTTTCTTT
- TRBJ2-5 TRBD2 TRBV27 CASSTLAGEETQYF TGTGCCAGCAGTACACTAGCGGGGGAAGAGACCCAGTACTTC
- TRBJ1-6 - TRBV4-2 CASSLKDWDSPLHF TGTGCCAGCAGCCTAAAGGACTGGGATTCACCCCTCCACTTT
- TRBJ1-5 - TRBV10-3 CAISDSWAGSPQPQHF TGTGCCATCAGTGATAGTTGGGCTGGATCTCCCCAGCCCCAGCATTTT
once TRBJ1-2 - TRBV4-2 CASSPAAGIDYGYTF TGTGCCAGCAGCCCTGCCGCGGGGATCGACTATGGCTACACCTTC
- TRBJ2-7 TRBD1 TRBV30 CAWDRDRVYEQYF TGTGCCTGGGACCGGGACAGGGTCTACGAGCAGTACTTC
- TRBJ2-7 TRBD1 TRBV7-8 CASSLVTGGAYEQYF TGTGCCAGCAGCTTAGTTACAGGGGGAGCCTACGAGCAGTACTTC
- TRBJ1-2 - TRBV6-5 CASSYSIDYGYTF TGTGCCAGCAGCTACTCAATAGACTATGGCTACACCTTC
- TRBJ2-1 TRBD1 TRBV3-1/TRBV3-2 CASSQERGLYNEQFF TGTGCCAGCAGCCAAGAAAGGGGGCTTTACAATGAGCAGTTCTTC
few TRBJ2-7 TRBD1 TRBV19 CASSTLPGQGVYEQYF TGTGCCAGTAGTACGTTACCGGGACAGGGGGTCTACGAGCAGTACTTC
- TRBJ2-7 - TRBV5-1 CASSFGAPIGGEQYF TGCGCCAGCAGCTTTGGGGCCCCCATAGGGGGTGAGCAGTACTTC
- TRBJ2-5 - TRBV3-1/TRBV3-2 CASSQLETQYF TGTGCCAGCAGCCAACTGGAGACCCAGTACTTC
- TRBJ2-7 TRBD2 TRBV5-1 CASSASLAGGQNEQYF TGCGCCAGCAGCGCGTCACTAGCGGGGGGCCAGAACGAGCAGTACTTC